This T cell receptor beta chain was recorded in a study of T cells in Graves' hyperthyroidism and ophthalmopathy. Broader study findings: From stable hyperthyroidism, ophthalmopathy was separated by a 13 V-J model.

This CDR3 has 15 residues. Germline lookup yields CDR1 SGHTA and CDR2 FQGTGA. The V and J ends lost 3 bases and 0 bases respectively, with 12 bases between them. Of note for this clonotype: The antigen remains unidentified.

RNA transcripts yielded amplified TCR beta CDR3 regions. The primer set for the first-round RT-PCR of the TCR CDR3 was HTBI. Via MiXCR, TCRdb re-called the multiplex PCR reads, giving one row per CDR3 protein. The sample lists about 640,000 distinct CDR3 sequences, about 45% occurring once. The chain uses TRBV7-3 and TRBJ2-7; tentatively, D is TRBD1 or TRBD2 (5 bases each). This receptor was obtained from an adult man with Graves' disease, either hyperthyroidism or ophthalmopathy (not recorded which). Sample: peripheral blood or thyroid tissue (not recorded which). The CDR3 DNA reads TGTGCCAGCAGCTTGGGGGTACGGAGCTCCTACGAGCAGTACTTC. Translation: CASSLGVRSSYEQYF.